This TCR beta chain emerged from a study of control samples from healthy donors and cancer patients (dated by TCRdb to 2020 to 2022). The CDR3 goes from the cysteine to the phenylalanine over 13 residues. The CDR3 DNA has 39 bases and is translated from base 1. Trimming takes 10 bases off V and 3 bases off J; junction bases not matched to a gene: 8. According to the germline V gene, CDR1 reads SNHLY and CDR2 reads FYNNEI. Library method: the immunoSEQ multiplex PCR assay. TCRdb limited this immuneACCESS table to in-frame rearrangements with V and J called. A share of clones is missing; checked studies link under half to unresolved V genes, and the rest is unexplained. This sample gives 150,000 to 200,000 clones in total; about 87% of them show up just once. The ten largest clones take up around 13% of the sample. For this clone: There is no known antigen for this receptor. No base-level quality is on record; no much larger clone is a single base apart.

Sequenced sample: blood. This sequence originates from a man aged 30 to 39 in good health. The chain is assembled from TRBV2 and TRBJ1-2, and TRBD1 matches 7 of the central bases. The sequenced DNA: TGTGCCACTTACAGGGGAAGGGACTATGGCTACACCTTC. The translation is CATYRGRDYGYTF.